This T cell receptor (beta chain) was documented in a study of T cell responses to AZD1222 COVID-19 vaccine. Germline V gene lookup returns CDR1 ENHRY and CDR2 SYGVKD. Losses at the gene ends were 4 bases for V and 0 bases for J; bases not matched to a gene: 7. CDR3 length equals 17 residues. Profiling relied on immunoSEQ multiplex PCR, and the TCRdb table lists in-frame clones only, not all of them. The data show under 200,000 clones, approximately 95% seen once. This sample comprised peripheral blood, obtained on day 0 of AZD1222 vaccination. The TCR was taken from an adult in good health. The V call is TRBV10-3, the J call TRBJ1-2, with 11 bases that match TRBD1. The CDR3 loop reads CAISGGQGANSNYGYTF. In nucleotides, the CDR3 is TGTGCCATCAGTGGAGGACAGGGGGCGAACTCTAACTATGGCTACACCTTC.